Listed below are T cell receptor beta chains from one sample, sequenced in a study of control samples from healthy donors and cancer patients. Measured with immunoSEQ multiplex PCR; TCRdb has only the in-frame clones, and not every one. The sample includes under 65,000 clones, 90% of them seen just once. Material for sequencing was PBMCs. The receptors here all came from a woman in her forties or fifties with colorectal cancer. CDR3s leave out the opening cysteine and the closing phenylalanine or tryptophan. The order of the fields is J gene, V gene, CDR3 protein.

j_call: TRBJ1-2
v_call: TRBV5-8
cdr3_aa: ASSRTGGNGYT

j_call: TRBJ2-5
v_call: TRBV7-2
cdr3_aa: ASSLPGPWETQY

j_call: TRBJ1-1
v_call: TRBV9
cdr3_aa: ASSVTGNGEAF

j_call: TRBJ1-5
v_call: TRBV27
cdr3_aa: ASRDRESNQPQH

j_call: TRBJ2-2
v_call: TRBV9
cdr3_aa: ASSVVPGGQGASGELF

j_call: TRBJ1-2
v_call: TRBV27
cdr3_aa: ASRPLNSGAGDYGYT

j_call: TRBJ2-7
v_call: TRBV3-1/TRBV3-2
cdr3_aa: ASSQRGDSSYEQY

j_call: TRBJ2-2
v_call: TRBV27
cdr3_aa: ASTRPDGELF

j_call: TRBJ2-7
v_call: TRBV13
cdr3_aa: ASSSNTHGLAGDYEQY

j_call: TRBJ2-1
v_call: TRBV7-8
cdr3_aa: ASSLALIGGQRGDNEQF

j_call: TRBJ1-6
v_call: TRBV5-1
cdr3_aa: ASSFTDRGNSPLH

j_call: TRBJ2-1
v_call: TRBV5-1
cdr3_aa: ASSSGTGAYNEQF

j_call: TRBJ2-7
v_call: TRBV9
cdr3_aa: ASSAGSGTTYEQY

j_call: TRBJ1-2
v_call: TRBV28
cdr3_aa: ASTQINQSGAST

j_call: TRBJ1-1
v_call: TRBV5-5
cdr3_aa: ASSLVRGLHKLENTEAF

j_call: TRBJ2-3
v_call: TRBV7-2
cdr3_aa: ASSGYLAGGTDTQY

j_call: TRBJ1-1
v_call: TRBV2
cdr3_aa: ASSVFFGGGMNTEAF